Listed below are T cell receptor beta chains from one sample, sequenced in a study of cytomegalovirus exposure and HLA in healthy donors. Clones were sequenced by immunoSEQ multiplex PCR, and TCRdb holds only the in-frame ones, with some missing. Of fewer than 200,000 clones listed, 65% to 85% are singletons. Sequencing used PBMCs. The receptors stem from a woman between 35 and 50 years old in good health and CMV-seropositive. Each CDR3 is given with its conserved first and last residue. The order of the fields is clone size, J gene, D gene, V gene, CDR3 length, CDR3 protein, CDR3 DNA. A D gene is named only where the DNA matches it firmly. Where a row states a size, it is once, few, many or the class of an expanded clone; other rows omit it.

. TRBJ2-1 . TRBV19 12 CASSIERNEQFF TGTGCCAGTAGTATAGAGAGGAATGAGCAGTTCTTC
. TRBJ1-1 TRBD1 TRBV6-5 15 CASSYGTGMNTEAFF TGTGCCAGCAGTTACGGGACAGGTATGAACACTGAAGCTTTCTTT
. TRBJ1-1 . TRBV6-5 11 CASSYEFKAFF TGTGCCAGCAGTTACGAGTTCAAAGCTTTCTTT
. TRBJ1-4 TRBD1 TRBV2 16 CASSVSIPGQGEKLFF TGTGCCAGCAGTGTATCCATCCCGGGACAGGGTGAAAAACTGTTTTTT
once TRBJ1-5 TRBD1 TRBV7-2 15 CASSPNRGSSQPQHF TGTGCCAGCAGCCCTAACAGGGGCAGTAGTCAGCCCCAGCATTTT
. TRBJ2-7 TRBD1 TRBV6-5 15 CASSYDRGPTYEQYF TGTGCCAGCAGTTACGACAGGGGGCCAACCTACGAGCAGTACTTC
. TRBJ2-2 TRBD2 TRBV27 18 CASSSRLISGMDTGELFF TGTGCCAGCAGTTCAAGGTTGATTAGCGGGATGGACACCGGGGAGCTGTTTTTT
. TRBJ2-5 . TRBV12-5 14 CASGLGGREETQYF TGTGCTAGTGGTTTGGGGGGCAGGGAAGAGACCCAGTACTTC
once TRBJ2-7 TRBD2 TRBV29-1 13 CSVGSSGAYEQYF TGCAGCGTTGGGTCTAGCGGCGCCTACGAGCAGTACTTC
. TRBJ2-7 . TRBV30 13 CAWSAGFGYEQYF TGTGCCTGGTCCGCCGGGTTCGGGTACGAGCAGTACTTC
. TRBJ2-4 . TRBV6-5 12 CASRSGENIQYF TGTGCCAGCAGATCCGGGGAAAACATTCAGTACTTC
. TRBJ1-5 . TRBV5-8 15 CASSLAGRVEQPQHF TGTGCCAGCAGCTTGGCAGGGCGAGTGGAACAGCCCCAGCATTTT
. TRBJ2-5 TRBD1 TRBV7-9 15 CSNSVDDRGGETQYF TGTTCCAACTCCGTGGATGACAGGGGAGGAGAGACCCAGTACTTC
. TRBJ2-1 TRBD2 TRBV7-2 13 CASSLILAHEQFF TGTGCCAGCAGCTTAATACTAGCGCACGAGCAGTTCTTC
. TRBJ2-5 . TRBV7-8 14 CASSLMAVQETQYF TGTGCCAGCAGCTTAATGGCGGTCCAAGAGACCCAGTACTTC
once TRBJ2-7 TRBD2 TRBV28 15 CASRPGLAGHYEQYF TGTGCCAGCAGGCCTGGACTAGCGGGGCACTACGAGCAGTACTTC
. TRBJ2-7 . TRBV2 11 CASSGRGSKYF TGTGCCAGCAGTGGAAGGGGGAGTAAGTACTTC
few TRBJ2-1 . TRBV11-2 14 CASSALTAYNEQFF TGTGCCAGCAGCGCCCTGACAGCCTACAATGAGCAGTTCTTC
. TRBJ1-2 TRBD1 TRBV28 16 CASSPLGQQLNYGYTF TGTGCCAGCAGTCCCTTGGGACAGCAATTAAACTATGGCTACACCTTC
. TRBJ1-5 . TRBV7-2 16 CASSPNQGIMGQPQHF TGTGCCAGCAGCCCGAACCAGGGAATAATGGGTCAGCCCCAGCATTTT
. TRBJ2-7 . TRBV7-2 14 CASSLYGSSYEQYF TGTGCCAGCAGCTTATACGGTAGCTCCTACGAGCAGTACTTC
once TRBJ2-7 TRBD1 TRBV7-2 14 CASSRDRTSYEQYF TGTGCCAGCAGCCGGGACAGAACCTCCTACGAGCAGTACTTC
once TRBJ2-3 TRBD2 TRBV28 14 CASSLSGGASTQYF TGTGCCAGCAGTCTTAGCGGGGGGGCGAGTACGCAGTATTTT
. TRBJ2-1 . TRBV5-1 15 CASSLAGSSYNEQFF TGCGCCAGCAGCTTGGCGGGTAGCTCCTACAATGAGCAGTTCTTC
. TRBJ1-2 TRBD1 TRBV4-2 16 CASNREGAISDYGYTF TGTGCCAGCAACCGGGAGGGGGCGATCAGTGACTATGGCTACACCTTC
. TRBJ2-1 . TRBV2 14 CASSSGLLYNEQFF TGTGCCAGCAGTAGTGGACTCCTCTACAATGAGCAGTTCTTC
. TRBJ1-5 TRBD1 TRBV7-9 17 CASRGFPGQGDNQPQHF TGTGCCAGCAGGGGATTCCCGGGACAGGGGGATAATCAGCCCCAGCATTTT
. TRBJ1-2 . TRBV6-6 12 CACLGQIYGYTF TGTGCCTGCCTAGGACAGATATATGGCTACACCTTC
. TRBJ1-1 . TRBV19 12 CASTREGTEAFF TGTGCCAGTACCCGGGAGGGGACGGAGGCTTTCTTT
once TRBJ2-7 . TRBV19 14 CASSTTGSPYGQYF TGTGCCAGTAGTACTACAGGGTCCCCCTACGGGCAGTACTTC
. TRBJ1-2 . TRBV18 13 CASSLDMGAGYTF TGTGCCAGCTCACTCGACATGGGGGCAGGCTACACCTTC
. TRBJ1-5 . TRBV7-9 12 CASSLGVQPQHF TGTGCCAGCAGCTTAGGAGTGCAGCCCCAGCATTTT
. TRBJ2-3 TRBD2 TRBV11-3 13 CASSLALAGAPDF TGTGCCAGCAGCTTGGCTTTAGCGGGAGCCCCGGATTTT
. TRBJ2-7 TRBD2 TRBV7-2 16 CASSRVAGTQPNEQYF TGTGCCAGCAGCCGAGTAGCGGGAACTCAACCCAACGAGCAGTACTTC
. TRBJ2-7 . TRBV6-6 15 CASTQTGGRSYEQYF TGTGCCAGCACCCAAACCGGGGGGCGTTCCTACGAGCAGTACTTC
. TRBJ1-6 . TRBV28 14 CASSSGSYNSPLHF TGTGCCAGCAGCAGTGGCTCCTATAATTCACCCCTCCACTTT
once TRBJ2-7 TRBD2 TRBV18 18 CASSPQTSGGPSSYEQYF TGTGCCAGCTCACCACAGACTAGCGGGGGCCCTAGCTCCTACGAGCAGTACTTC
. TRBJ2-2 . TRBV6-1 12 CASSTNTGELFF TGTGCCAGCAGCACGAACACCGGGGAGCTGTTTTTT
once TRBJ1-1 . TRBV7-2 14 CASSLRPGDTEAFF TGTGCCAGCAGCTTAAGGCCCGGGGACACTGAAGCTTTCTTT
. TRBJ2-1 . TRBV9 16 CASSARGGRSYNEQFF TGTGCCAGCAGCGCCCGCGGAGGGCGCTCCTACAATGAGCAGTTCTTC
. TRBJ1-1 TRBD1 TRBV7-9 13 CASSSPGGTEAFF TGTGCCAGCAGCTCCCCAGGGGGGACTGAAGCTTTCTTT
. TRBJ1-2 TRBD1 TRBV30 11 CAWNRGHGYTF TGTGCCTGGAACAGGGGGCATGGCTACACCTTC
. TRBJ1-3 . TRBV19 15 CASSISGRSGNTIYF TGTGCCAGTAGTATATCAGGCCGCTCTGGAAACACCATATATTTT
. TRBJ2-7 TRBD2 TRBV7-9 17 CSSSFGTSGVLSYEQYF TGTTCCAGCAGCTTCGGGACTAGCGGGGTCCTCTCCTACGAGCAGTACTTC
. TRBJ1-2 TRBD1 TRBV30 13 CAWRTGSSYGYTF TGTGCCTGGAGGACAGGGTCTAGCTATGGCTACACCTTC
once TRBJ1-2 TRBD1 TRBV7-9 15 CASSYRQGQGYGYTF TGTGCCAGCAGCTACCGACAGGGACAGGGTTATGGCTACACCTTC
. TRBJ1-5 . TRBV19 15 CASSIAPTLDQPQHF TGTGCCAGTAGTATAGCCCCCACGCTAGATCAGCCCCAGCATTTT
once TRBJ1-2 . TRBV7-9 14 CASSYKDNRNGYTF TGTGCCAGCAGCTACAAGGACAACCGAAATGGCTACACCTTC
. TRBJ2-5 TRBD2 TRBV7-2 16 CASSLLGGGNQETQYF TGTGCCAGCAGCCTCCTTGGCGGGGGGAACCAAGAGACCCAGTACTTC
. TRBJ2-5 . TRBV18 15 CASSGLLGGQETQYF TGTGCCAGCTCTGGGCTTTTAGGGGGCCAAGAGACCCAGTACTTC
. TRBJ2-7 TRBD2 TRBV4-1 15 CASSQGRLAVYEQYF TGCGCCAGCAGCCAAGGCAGACTAGCGGTCTACGAGCAGTACTTC
. TRBJ1-6 . TRBV28 15 CASSPPGISSSPLHF TGTGCCAGCAGTCCGCCAGGGATCTCGTCCTCACCCCTCCACTTT
. TRBJ1-2 TRBD1 TRBV28 15 CASSTGGQFNYGYTF TGTGCCAGCAGTACCGGGGGACAGTTTAACTATGGCTACACCTTC
. TRBJ2-2 . TRBV7-2 14 CASSSEVNTGELFF TGTGCCAGCAGCTCCGAGGTGAACACCGGGGAGCTGTTTTTT
. TRBJ2-7 TRBD1 TRBV28 15 CASSSTGTGGSEQYF TGTGCCAGCAGTTCAACCGGGACAGGGGGATCGGAGCAGTACTTC
. TRBJ1-5 . TRBV10-1 13 CASSETGNQPQHF TGCGCCAGCAGTGAGACAGGGAATCAGCCCCAGCATTTT
. TRBJ2-1 TRBD2 TRBV6-5 15 CASSYSAGVPNEQFF TGTGCCAGCAGTTACTCGGCGGGAGTTCCGAATGAGCAGTTCTTC
. TRBJ2-7 . TRBV7-8 15 CASSITALASNEQYF TGTGCCAGCAGCATAACCGCCCTCGCCTCCAACGAGCAGTACTTC
few TRBJ1-3 TRBD1 TRBV11-2 16 CASSLAFRGQGNTIYF TGTGCCAGCAGCTTAGCCTTTAGGGGGCAAGGAAACACCATATATTTT
. TRBJ1-1 . TRBV7-9 14 CASSAAAGFTEAFF TGTGCCAGCAGCGCAGCCGCAGGGTTTACTGAAGCTTTCTTT